This note documents a single T cell receptor beta chain sequence. Its antigen remains unidentified. The record originates from a study of T cell responses to AZD1222 COVID-19 vaccine. Study-level points and caveats: Variant regions that are unmutated are reportedly the target of nearly half of spike-specific TCRs. Donors were largely white British and mainly female; clonal diversity was possibly underestimated. No repertoire was sampled before or during the peak T cell response, only after it. Spike-specific TCR breadth and depth rose after two AZD1222 doses.

Trimming removed 6 bases from V and 3 bases from J; junction bases left unmatched: 4. This CDR3 region has 13 residues. Germline CDR1 SNHLY, CDR2 FYNNEI. Sequencing was performed with immunoSEQ multiplex PCR; in TCRdb, only in-frame clones are kept and a portion is missing. Among more than 95,000 clones, 80% to 90% were seen once, and the ten largest hold 7% to 10%. The TCR was taken from an adult in good health. The chain joins TRBV2 to TRBJ1-1; 7 bases align to TRBD1. Sequenced material: peripheral blood, taken on day 0 of AZD1222 vaccination. The CDR3 is CASRLTGYTEAFF. The CDR3 DNA sequence: TGTGCCAGCAGATTGACAGGGTACACTGAAGCTTTCTTT.